This TCR beta chain stems from a study of T cell changes during pregnancy in multiple sclerosis. Sequencing was performed with immunoSEQ multiplex PCR; in TCRdb, only in-frame clones are kept and a portion is missing. The sample carries tens of thousands of clones, around 90% recorded once. The sequence was collected from a female donor with multiple sclerosis, enrolled in a pregnancy study. Sample: CD4+ T cells from peripheral blood mononuclear cells, taken after pregnancy.

The CDR3 sequence is CVLFDEQYF. The CDR3 DNA reads TGTGTCCTCTTCGACGAGCAGTACTTC. V gene TRBV6-7 combines with J gene TRBJ2-7, with D unresolved. TRBV6-7 is placed among ORFs of uncertain function. CDR3 size: 9 residues.